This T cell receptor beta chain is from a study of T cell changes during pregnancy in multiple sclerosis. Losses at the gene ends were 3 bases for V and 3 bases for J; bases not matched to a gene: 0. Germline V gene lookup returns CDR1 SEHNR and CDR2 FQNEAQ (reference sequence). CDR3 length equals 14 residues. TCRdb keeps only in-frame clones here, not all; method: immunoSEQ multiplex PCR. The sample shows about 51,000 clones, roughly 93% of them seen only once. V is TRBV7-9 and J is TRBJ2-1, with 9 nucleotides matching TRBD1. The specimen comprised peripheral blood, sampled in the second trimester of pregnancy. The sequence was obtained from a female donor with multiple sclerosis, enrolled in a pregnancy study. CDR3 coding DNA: TGTGCCAGCAGCTTGGGACAGGGCTACAATGAGCAGTTCTTC. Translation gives CASSLGQGYNEQFF. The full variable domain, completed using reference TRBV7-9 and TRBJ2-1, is DTGVSQNPRHKITKRGQNVTFRCDPISEHNRLYWYRQTLGQGPEFLTYFQNEAQLEKSRLLSDRFSAERPKGSFSTLEIQRTEQGDSAMYLCASSLGQGYNEQFFGPGTRLTVL.